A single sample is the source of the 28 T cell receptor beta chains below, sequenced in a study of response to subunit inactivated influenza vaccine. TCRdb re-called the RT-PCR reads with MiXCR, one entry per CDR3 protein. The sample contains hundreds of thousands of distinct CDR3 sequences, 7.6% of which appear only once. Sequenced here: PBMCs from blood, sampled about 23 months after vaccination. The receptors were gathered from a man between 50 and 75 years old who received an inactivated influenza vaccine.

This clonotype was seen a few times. The chain's CDR3 is CASSPGTSATSTDTQYF. CDR3 nucleotides: TGTGCCAGCAGCCCCGGGACTAGCGCTACTAGCACAGATACGCAGTATTTT. The rearrangement joins TRBV7-6 to TRBJ2-3, with 10 bases fitting TRBD2. Germline V gene sequence: CDR1 SGHVS, CDR2 FNYEAQ. V lost 5 bases to trimming and J lost 0 bases; unmatched junction nucleotides: 8. The CDR3 is made up of 17 amino acids.

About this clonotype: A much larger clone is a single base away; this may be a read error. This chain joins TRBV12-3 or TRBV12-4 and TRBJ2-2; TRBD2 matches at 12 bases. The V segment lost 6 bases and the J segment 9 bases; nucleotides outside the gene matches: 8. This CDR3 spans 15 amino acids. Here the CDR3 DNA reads TGTGCCAGCAGAAAGACTAGCGGGGGCTCCTGGGAGCTGTTTTTT. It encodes CASRKTSGGSWELFF.

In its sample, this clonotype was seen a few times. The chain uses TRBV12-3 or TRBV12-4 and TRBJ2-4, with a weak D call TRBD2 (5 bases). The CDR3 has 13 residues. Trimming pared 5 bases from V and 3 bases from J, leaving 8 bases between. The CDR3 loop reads CASSAGVKNIQYF. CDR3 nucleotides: TGTGCCAGCAGTGCCGGGGTCAAAAACATTCAGTACTTC.

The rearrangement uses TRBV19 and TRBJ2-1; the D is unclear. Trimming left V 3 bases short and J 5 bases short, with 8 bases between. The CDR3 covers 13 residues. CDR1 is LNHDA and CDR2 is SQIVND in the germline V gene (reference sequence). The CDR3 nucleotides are TGTGCCAGTAGTATTGGACCACACAATGAGCAGTTCTTC. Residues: CASSIGPHNEQFF.

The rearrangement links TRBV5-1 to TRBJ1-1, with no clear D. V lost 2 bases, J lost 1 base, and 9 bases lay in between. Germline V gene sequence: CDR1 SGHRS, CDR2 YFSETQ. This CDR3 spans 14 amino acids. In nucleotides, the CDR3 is TGCGCCAGCAGCTTCGCGGACGAGAACACTGAAGCTTTCTTT. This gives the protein CASSFADENTEAFF.

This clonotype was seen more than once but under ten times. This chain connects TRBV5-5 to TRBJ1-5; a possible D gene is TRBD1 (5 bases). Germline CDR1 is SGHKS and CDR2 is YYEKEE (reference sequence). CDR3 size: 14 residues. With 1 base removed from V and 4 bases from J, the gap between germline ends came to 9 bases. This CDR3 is CASSLFAGNQPQHF. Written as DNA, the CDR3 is TGTGCCAGCAGCTTGTTCGCAGGGAATCAGCCCCAGCATTTT. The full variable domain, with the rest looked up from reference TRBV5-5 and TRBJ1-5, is DAGVTQSPTHLIKTRGQQVTLRCSPISGHKSVSWYQQVLGQGPQFIFQYYEKEERGRGNFPDRFSARQFPNYSSELNVNALLLGDSALYLCASSLFAGNQPQHFGDGTRLSIL.

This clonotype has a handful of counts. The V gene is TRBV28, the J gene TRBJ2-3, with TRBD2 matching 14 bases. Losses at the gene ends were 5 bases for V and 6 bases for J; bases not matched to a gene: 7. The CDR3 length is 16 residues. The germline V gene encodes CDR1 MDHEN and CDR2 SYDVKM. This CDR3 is CASSGTSGSGWDTQYF. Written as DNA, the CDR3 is TGTGCCAGCAGTGGGACTAGCGGGAGCGGATGGGATACGCAGTATTTT.

This CDR3 reads CSARQGKSNQPQHF. DNA of the CDR3: TGCAGTGCTAGACAGGGAAAAAGCAATCAGCCCCAGCATTTT. The chain links TRBV20-1 to TRBJ1-5; tentatively, D is TRBD1 (5 bases). The CDR3 is 14 residues long. V shed 2 bases and J shed 1 base, with 9 bases lying between them. Germline V gene lookup returns CDR1 DFQATT and CDR2 SNEGSKA (reference sequence).

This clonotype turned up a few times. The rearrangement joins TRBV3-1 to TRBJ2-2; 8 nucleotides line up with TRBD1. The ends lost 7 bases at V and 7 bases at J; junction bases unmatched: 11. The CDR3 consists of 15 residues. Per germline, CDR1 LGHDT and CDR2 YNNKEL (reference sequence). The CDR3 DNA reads TGTGCCAGCATGACCGCGACAGGGGTGGGCGGGGAGCTGTTTTTT. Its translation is CASMTATGVGGELFF. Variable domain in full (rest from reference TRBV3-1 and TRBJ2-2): DTAVSQTPKYLVTQMGNDKSIKCEQNLGHDTMYWYKQDSKKFLKIMFSYNNKELIINETVPNRFSPKSPDKAHLNLHINSLELGDSAVYFCASMTATGVGGELFFGEGSRLTVL.

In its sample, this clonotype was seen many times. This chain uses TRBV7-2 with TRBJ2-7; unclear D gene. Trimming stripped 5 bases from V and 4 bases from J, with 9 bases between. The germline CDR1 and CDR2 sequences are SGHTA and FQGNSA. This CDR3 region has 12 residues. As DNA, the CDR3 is TGTGCCAGCAGCGTGGACCTTTACGAGCAGTACTTC. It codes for CASSVDLYEQYF.

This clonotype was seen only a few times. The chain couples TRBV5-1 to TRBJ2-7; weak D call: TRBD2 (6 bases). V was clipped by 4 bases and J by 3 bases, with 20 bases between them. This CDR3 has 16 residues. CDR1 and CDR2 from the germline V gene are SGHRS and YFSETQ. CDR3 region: CASSERPGLPIYEQYF. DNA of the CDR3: TGCGCCAGCAGCGAGAGACCGGGACTGCCCATCTACGAGCAGTACTTC.

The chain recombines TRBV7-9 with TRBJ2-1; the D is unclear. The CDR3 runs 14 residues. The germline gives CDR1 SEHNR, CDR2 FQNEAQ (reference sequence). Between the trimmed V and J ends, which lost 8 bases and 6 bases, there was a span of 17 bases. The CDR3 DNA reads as TGTGCCAGCTCAGGCGACCCCTTGGGCAATGAGCAGTTCTTC. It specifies CASSGDPLGNEQFF.

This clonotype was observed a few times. CDR3 nucleotide sequence: TGTGCCAGCAGCTTCGGAGCTACCTACGAGCAGTACTTC. Its translation: CASSFGATYEQYF. The chain recombines TRBV5-6 with TRBJ2-7; D is undetermined. Trimming removed 2 bases from V and 2 bases from J, with 8 bases in between. The CDR3 loop spans 13 amino acids. Germline values: CDR1 SGHDT, CDR2 YYEEEE.

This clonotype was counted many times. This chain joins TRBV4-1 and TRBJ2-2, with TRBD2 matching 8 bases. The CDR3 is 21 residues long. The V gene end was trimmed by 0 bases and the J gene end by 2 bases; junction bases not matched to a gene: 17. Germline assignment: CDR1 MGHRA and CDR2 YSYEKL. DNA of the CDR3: TGCGCCAGCAGCCAAGATCTTCCCCGCGGGAGGCTCGGTTTTAACACCGGGGAGCTGTTTTTT. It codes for CASSQDLPRGRLGFNTGELFF.

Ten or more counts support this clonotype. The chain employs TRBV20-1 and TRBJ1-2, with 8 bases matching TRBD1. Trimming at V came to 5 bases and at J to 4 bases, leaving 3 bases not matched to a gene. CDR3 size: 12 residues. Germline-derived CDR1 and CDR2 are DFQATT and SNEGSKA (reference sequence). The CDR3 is CSAGQGTYGYTF. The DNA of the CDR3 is TGCAGTGCTGGACAGGGAACCTATGGCTACACCTTC.

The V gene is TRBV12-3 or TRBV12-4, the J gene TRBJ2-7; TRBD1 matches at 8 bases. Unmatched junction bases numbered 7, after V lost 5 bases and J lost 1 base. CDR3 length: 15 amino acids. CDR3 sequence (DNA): TGTGCCAGCAGTCCAGACAGGGGACGATCCTACGAGCAGTACTTC. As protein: CASSPDRGRSYEQYF.

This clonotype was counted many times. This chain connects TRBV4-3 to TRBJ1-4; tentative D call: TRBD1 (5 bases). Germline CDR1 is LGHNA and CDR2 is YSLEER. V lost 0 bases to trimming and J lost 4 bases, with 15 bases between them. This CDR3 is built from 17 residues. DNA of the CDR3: TGCGCCAGCAGCCAAGACTCCTGGGGGGTCTATAATGAAAAACTGTTTTTT. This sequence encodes CASSQDSWGVYNEKLFF.

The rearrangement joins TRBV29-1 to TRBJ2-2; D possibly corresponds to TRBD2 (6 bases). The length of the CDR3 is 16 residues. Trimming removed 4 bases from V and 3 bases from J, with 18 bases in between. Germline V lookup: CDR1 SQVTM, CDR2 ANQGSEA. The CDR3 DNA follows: TGCAGCGTTGGAGAGGCGCGTAGCGGTTACACCGGGGAGCTGTTTTTT. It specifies CSVGEARSGYTGELFF.

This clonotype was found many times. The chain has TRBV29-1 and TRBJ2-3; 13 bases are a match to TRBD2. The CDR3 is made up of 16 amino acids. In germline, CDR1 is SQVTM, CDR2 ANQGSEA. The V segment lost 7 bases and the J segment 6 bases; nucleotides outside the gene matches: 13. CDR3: CSAVSWTSGRSDTQYF. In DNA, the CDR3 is TGCAGCGCCGTATCTTGGACTAGCGGGAGATCGGATACGCAGTATTTT.

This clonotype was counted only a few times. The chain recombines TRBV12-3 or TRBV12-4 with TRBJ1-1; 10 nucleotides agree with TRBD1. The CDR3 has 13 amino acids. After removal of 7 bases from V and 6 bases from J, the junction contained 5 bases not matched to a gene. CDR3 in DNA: TGTGCCAGCATGGCCGGGACAGGGGCTGAAGCTTTCTTT. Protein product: CASMAGTGAEAFF.

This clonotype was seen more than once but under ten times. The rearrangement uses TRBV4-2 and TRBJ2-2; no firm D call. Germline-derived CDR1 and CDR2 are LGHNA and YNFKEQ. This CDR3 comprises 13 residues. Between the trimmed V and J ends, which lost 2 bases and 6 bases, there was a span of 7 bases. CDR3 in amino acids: CASSQRQAGELFF. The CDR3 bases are TGTGCCAGCAGCCAAAGGCAAGCCGGGGAGCTGTTTTTT.

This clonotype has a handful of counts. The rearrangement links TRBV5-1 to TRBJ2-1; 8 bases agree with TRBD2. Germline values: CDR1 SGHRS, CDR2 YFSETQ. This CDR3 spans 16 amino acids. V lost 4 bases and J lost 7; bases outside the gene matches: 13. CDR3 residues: CASSPRASGSRNEQFF. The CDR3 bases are TGCGCCAGCAGCCCGCGGGCGAGCGGGAGTAGAAATGAGCAGTTCTTC.

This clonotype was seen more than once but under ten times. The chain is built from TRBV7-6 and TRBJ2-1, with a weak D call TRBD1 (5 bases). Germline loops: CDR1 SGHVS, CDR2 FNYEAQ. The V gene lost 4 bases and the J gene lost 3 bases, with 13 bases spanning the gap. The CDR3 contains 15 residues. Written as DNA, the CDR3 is TGTGCCAGCAGCTCCTACACAGGCTTCTACAATGAGCAGTTCTTC. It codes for CASSSYTGFYNEQFF.

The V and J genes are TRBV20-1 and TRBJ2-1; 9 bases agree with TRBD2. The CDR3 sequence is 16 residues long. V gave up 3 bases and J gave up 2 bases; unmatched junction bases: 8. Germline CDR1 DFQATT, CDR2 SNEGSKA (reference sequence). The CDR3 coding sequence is TGCAGTGCTAGGTCGCGGGAGGGCCCCGCCTACAATGAGCAGTTCTTC. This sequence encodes CSARSREGPAYNEQFF.

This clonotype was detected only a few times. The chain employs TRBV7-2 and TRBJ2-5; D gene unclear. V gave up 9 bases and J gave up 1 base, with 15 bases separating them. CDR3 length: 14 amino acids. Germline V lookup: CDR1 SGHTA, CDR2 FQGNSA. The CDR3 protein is CASQLTVAQETQYF. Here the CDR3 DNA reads TGTGCCAGTCAACTAACGGTGGCCCAAGAGACCCAGTACTTC.

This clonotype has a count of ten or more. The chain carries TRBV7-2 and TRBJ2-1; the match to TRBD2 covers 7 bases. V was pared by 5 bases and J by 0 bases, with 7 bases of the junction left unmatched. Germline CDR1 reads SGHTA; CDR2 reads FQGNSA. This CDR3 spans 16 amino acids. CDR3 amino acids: CASSISGSSSYNEQFF. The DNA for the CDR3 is TGTGCCAGCAGCATTAGCGGGTCAAGCTCCTACAATGAGCAGTTCTTC.

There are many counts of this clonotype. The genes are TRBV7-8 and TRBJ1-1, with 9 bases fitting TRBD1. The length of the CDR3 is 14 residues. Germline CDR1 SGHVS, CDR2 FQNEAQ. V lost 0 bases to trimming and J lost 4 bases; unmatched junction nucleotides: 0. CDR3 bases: TGTGCCAGCAGCTTAGCGGGACAGGGCACTGAAGCTTTCTTT. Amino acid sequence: CASSLAGQGTEAFF. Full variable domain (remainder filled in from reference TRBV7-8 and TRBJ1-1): GAGVSQSPRYKVAKRGQDVALRCDPISGHVSLFWYQQALGQGPEFLTYFQNEAQLDKSGLPSDRFFAERPEGSVSTLKIQRTQQEDSAVYLCASSLAGQGTEAFFGQGTRLTVV.

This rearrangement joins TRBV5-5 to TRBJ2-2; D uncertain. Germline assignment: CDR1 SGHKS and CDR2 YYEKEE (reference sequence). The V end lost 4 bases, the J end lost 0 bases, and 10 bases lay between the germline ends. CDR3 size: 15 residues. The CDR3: CASSPASTNTGELFF. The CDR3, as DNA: TGTGCCAGCAGCCCAGCAAGTACGAACACCGGGGAGCTGTTTTTT.